Listed below are T cell receptor beta chains from one sample, sequenced in a study of blood T cell repertoires in COVID-19. The repertoire was sequenced with immunoSEQ multiplex PCR; TCRdb's copy has only in-frame clones and lacks some. The table shows about 110,000 clones, with just over 85% occurring only once. The sample consisted of peripheral blood. Receptor source: a human donor in a cohort sampled during active COVID-19. CDR3s include the opening cysteine and the closing phenylalanine or tryptophan. D genes are given only for firm matches. The size entry is marked missing in some rows and otherwise reads once, few, many or a size class.

CASSQRGGQGGEKLFF	TGTGCCAGCAGCCAAAGGGGGGGACAGGGCGGTGAAAAACTGTTTTTT	TRBJ1-4	once	TRBD1	16	TRBV5-5
CASSLGTGSSPLHF	TGTGCCAGCAGCCTCGGGACAGGGAGTTCACCCCTCCACTTT	TRBJ1-6	-	TRBD1	14	TRBV7-2
CASSSDSQGYTEAFF	TGTGCCAGCAGTTCCGACTCCCAGGGCTACACTGAAGCTTTCTTT	TRBJ1-1	once	-	15	TRBV6-1
CAWSLGQGAYEQYF	TGTGCCTGGAGTCTAGGACAGGGGGCCTACGAGCAGTACTTC	TRBJ2-7	once	TRBD1	14	TRBV30
CASKPTGRYVAQHF	TGTGCCAGCAAGCCGACAGGGAGGTATGTAGCCCAGCATTTT	TRBJ1-5	once	TRBD1	14	TRBV2
CASSPSSGTSVYNEQFF	TGCGCCAGCAGCCCTAGCTCCGGGACTAGCGTCTACAATGAGCAGTTCTTC	TRBJ2-1	-	TRBD2	17	TRBV4-1
CASSLVPSVRVGNTIYF	-	TRBJ1-3	-	-	17	TRBV11-3
CASRLAGEAVLTNEQFF	TGCGCCAGTAGACTAGCGGGAGAGGCCGTTCTGACCAATGAGCAGTTCTTC	TRBJ2-1	-	TRBD2	17	TRBV5-1
CASRLGRANYGYTF	TGTGCAAGTCGCTTAGGGCGGGCTAACTATGGCTACACCTTC	TRBJ1-2	-	-	14	TRBV12-2
CASSPVSGSGNIQYF	TGTGCCAGCAGCCCTGTTAGCGGGAGTGGGAACATTCAGTACTTC	TRBJ2-4	-	TRBD2	15	TRBV5-6
CASSSGNRGRGYEQYF	TGTGCCAGCAGTTCCGGAAACAGGGGGCGCGGGTACGAGCAGTACTTC	TRBJ2-7	once	TRBD1	16	TRBV6-5
CAGLAANYEQYF	TGTGCCGGACTAGCTGCCAACTACGAGCAGTACTTC	TRBJ2-7	few	TRBD2	12	TRBV6-7
CAWSVRVGRGTEAFF	TGTGCCTGGAGTGTACGTGTGGGCAGGGGCACTGAAGCTTTCTTT	TRBJ1-1	-	-	15	TRBV30
CASSEALAEYSYEQYF	TGTGCCAGCAGTGAAGCGCTGGCAGAATATTCCTACGAGCAGTACTTC	TRBJ2-7	once	-	16	TRBV2
CASKDIWSSYNSPLHF	TGTGCCAGCAAGGACATATGGAGCTCCTATAATTCACCCCTCCACTTT	TRBJ1-6	-	-	16	TRBV3-1/TRBV3-2
CASSPSVTGELFF	TGTGCCAGCAGCCCCTCGGTGACCGGGGAGCTGTTTTTT	TRBJ2-2	-	-	13	TRBV9
CASSFSGTDTDTQYF	TGTGCCAGCAGCTTTTCCGGGACAGACACAGATACGCAGTATTTT	TRBJ2-3	once	TRBD1	15	TRBV11-2
CSVGTGDSYEQYF	TGCAGCGTCGGGACAGGGGACTCCTACGAGCAGTACTTC	TRBJ2-7	-	TRBD1	13	TRBV29-1
CASSSGQNQPQHF	TGTGCCAGCAGCTCCGGACAGAATCAGCCCCAGCATTTT	TRBJ1-5	-	-	13	TRBV7-3
CASSPTGGTGELFF	TGTGCCAGCAGCCCGACAGGGGGCACCGGGGAGCTGTTTTTT	TRBJ2-2	-	TRBD1	14	TRBV7-3
CASSEVAGHGYTF	TGTGCCAGCAGTGAAGTGGCAGGGCATGGCTACACCTTC	TRBJ1-2	-	-	13	TRBV6-1
CASSYGPRGDNEQFF	TGTGCCAGCAGTTACGGGCCCAGGGGAGACAATGAGCAGTTCTTC	TRBJ2-1	-	-	15	TRBV6-5
CASSESTDTQYF	TGTGCCAGCAGCGAGAGCACAGATACGCAGTATTTT	TRBJ2-3	-	-	12	TRBV5-6
CASSLEAGGKNEQFF	TGCGCCAGCAGCTTGGAAGCGGGAGGGAAGAATGAGCAGTTCTTC	TRBJ2-1	once	TRBD2	15	TRBV5-1
CAWSWGVGDGYTF	TGTGCCTGGAGTTGGGGAGTTGGGGATGGCTACACCTTC	TRBJ1-2	once	-	13	TRBV30
CASSLTAGVNSPLHF	TGTGCCAGCAGCTTGACCGCAGGGGTTAATTCACCCCTCCACTTT	TRBJ1-6	-	-	15	TRBV7-6
CASSRDLLFYNEQFF	TGTGCCAGTAGTCGGGACTTGCTCTTCTACAATGAGCAGTTCTTC	TRBJ2-1	-	-	15	TRBV19
CASMSRAGGQETQYF	TGCGCCAGCATGTCCCGGGCGGGGGGGCAAGAGACCCAGTACTTC	TRBJ2-5	-	TRBD2	15	TRBV5-1
CASSLKLAGAQDTQYF	TGTGCCAGCAGCTTAAAACTAGCGGGGGCCCAAGATACGCAGTATTTT	TRBJ2-3	-	TRBD2	16	TRBV13
CASGITGGNQPQHF	TGTGCCAGCGGAATTACAGGGGGCAATCAGCCCCAGCATTTT	TRBJ1-5	-	TRBD1	14	TRBV27
CASSRDRAETQYF	TGCGCCAGCAGCAGGGACAGGGCGGAGACCCAGTACTTC	TRBJ2-5	-	TRBD1	13	TRBV5-1
CASSLIQTGGITDTQYF	TGTGCCAGCAGTTTGATCCAGACAGGGGGTATCACAGATACGCAGTATTTT	TRBJ2-3	-	TRBD1	17	TRBV27
CASSYSGSIGYTF	TGTGCCAGCAGTTACTCTGGCAGTATCGGCTACACCTTC	TRBJ1-2	-	-	13	TRBV6-2/TRBV6-3
CASSQVGTSGETQYF	TGCGCCAGCAGCCAAGTCGGGACTAGTGGGGAGACCCAGTACTTC	TRBJ2-5	-	TRBD2	15	TRBV4-1
CASQDGGLNTEAFF	TGTGCCAGCCAAGATGGGGGGTTGAACACTGAAGCTTTCTTT	TRBJ1-1	-	-	14	TRBV28
CASSLWTGDEQYF	TGTGCCAGCAGTTTATGGACAGGGGACGAGCAGTACTTC	TRBJ2-7	-	TRBD1	13	TRBV12-3/TRBV12-4
CASSPNGVPYEQYF	TGTGCCAGCAGCCCTAACGGGGTCCCCTACGAGCAGTACTTC	TRBJ2-7	-	-	14	TRBV5-4
CASSPGGSEQYF	TGTGCCAGCTCCCCTGGAGGTTCGGAGCAGTACTTC	TRBJ2-7	once	-	12	TRBV18
CASSSPGSNEKLFF	TGTGCCAGCAGCTCGCCGGGGTCTAATGAAAAACTGTTTTTT	TRBJ1-4	once	-	14	TRBV5-4
CASNHRVNTEAFF	TGTGCCAGCAATCACAGGGTTAATACTGAAGCTTTCTTT	TRBJ1-1	once	-	13	TRBV6-5
CASSLYGSGNTIYF	TGTGCCAGCAGCTTATACGGCTCTGGAAACACCATATATTTT	TRBJ1-3	-	-	14	TRBV7-2
CASSPSQASAGNTIYF	TGTGCCAGCTCACCGAGTCAGGCGTCGGCTGGAAACACCATATATTTT	TRBJ1-3	few	-	16	TRBV18
CASSLELSMNTEAFF	TGTGCCAGCAGCTTAGAACTGAGCATGAACACTGAAGCTTTCTTT	TRBJ1-1	once	-	15	TRBV7-2
CAWRGGIADTQYF	TGTGCCTGGAGAGGCGGGATCGCGGATACGCAGTATTTT	TRBJ2-3	-	-	13	TRBV30
CASSPPGGETEAFF	TGTGCCAGCAGCCCCCCAGGAGGGGAGACTGAAGCTTTCTTT	TRBJ1-1	-	-	14	TRBV11-2